What follows are 4 T cell receptor beta chains derived from one specimen sequenced in a study of monozygotic twins with inflammatory bowel disease. TCRdb re-called the 5' RACE reads; every CDR3 protein appears as one record, without DNA. Its clone listing holds some 200,000 distinct CDR3 sequences. Input material: blood. These receptor sequences come from a human donor with ulcerative colitis or Crohn's disease, or a healthy co-twin of an affected twin (not recorded which).

The gene calls are TRBV27 and TRBJ2-2; the TRBD1 assignment by TCRdb is unverifiable without DNA. The CDR3 is 14 residues long. Germline values: CDR1 MNHEY, CDR2 SMNVEV (reference sequence). The CDR3 reads CASRGQGRTGELFF.

The chain employs TRBV10-3 and TRBJ2-2; with no DNA, the TCRdb D assignment of TRBD1 cannot be verified. The CDR3 loop spans 15 amino acids. CDR1 ENHRY and CDR2 SYGVKD come from the germline V gene. CDR3 sequence: CAISLDTTNTGELFF.

This rearrangement joins TRBV9 to TRBJ2-7. The CDR3 loop spans 14 amino acids. Germline lookup yields CDR1 SGDLS and CDR2 YYNGEE. The CDR3 region is CASSVGIGSYEQYF.

The chain combines TRBV5-1 with TRBJ1-1; the D call of TRBD1 rests on TCRdb alone, since no DNA is present to check it. The CDR3 covers 17 residues. Looked up from germline, CDR1 is SGHRS and CDR2 is YFSETQ. This CDR3 is CASSLGGRGLMNTEAFF.